This is a list of T cell receptor beta chains from one sample in a study of blood T cell repertoires in COVID-19. Some clones are missing from TCRdb's copy, which holds only in-frame ones; the method was immunoSEQ multiplex PCR. This table has over 250,000 clones, 70% to 90% appearing once. Sequenced sample: peripheral blood. These receptors all stem from a woman aged 70-85 years with acute or convalescent COVID-19. Each CDR3 is given with its conserved first and last residue. Fields, in order: D gene, V gene, CDR3 protein. D genes are given only for firm matches.

D gene: .; V gene: TRBV9; CDR3 protein: CASSVGGATNEKLFF
D gene: TRBD1; V gene: TRBV10-2; CDR3 protein: CASRSTGRKTDTQYF
D gene: .; V gene: TRBV19; CDR3 protein: CAIHQSSGNTIYF
D gene: TRBD1; V gene: TRBV5-8; CDR3 protein: CASSAYRGEQFF
D gene: .; V gene: TRBV18; CDR3 protein: CASSPLPQGTNYGYTF
D gene: .; V gene: TRBV19; CDR3 protein: CASYRQAGSYEQYF
D gene: TRBD1; V gene: TRBV5-4; CDR3 protein: CASSISRDRVTGGYTF
D gene: TRBD1; V gene: TRBV15; CDR3 protein: CATSTPGSQGADTQYF
D gene: TRBD1; V gene: TRBV2; CDR3 protein: CASSDGQGRVGYTF
D gene: .; V gene: TRBV5-1; CDR3 protein: CASSLNQETGNTIYF
D gene: TRBD2; V gene: TRBV3-1/TRBV3-2; CDR3 protein: CASSQEAGGPSDTQYF
D gene: TRBD1; V gene: TRBV2; CDR3 protein: CASKDRVGVGQPQHF
D gene: .; V gene: TRBV18; CDR3 protein: CASSPGQGPSGYTF
D gene: .; V gene: TRBV11-2; CDR3 protein: CASSKGGDPLSGGYTF
D gene: .; V gene: TRBV3-1/TRBV3-2; CDR3 protein: CASSADRYQPQHF
D gene: .; V gene: TRBV7-8; CDR3 protein: CASSRLQSSTDTQYF
D gene: TRBD1; V gene: TRBV6-5; CDR3 protein: CASSPRGRDTGELFF
D gene: .; V gene: TRBV11-2; CDR3 protein: CASSSRGVANEKLFF
D gene: .; V gene: TRBV10-1; CDR3 protein: CASSAWAGETQYF
D gene: .; V gene: TRBV30; CDR3 protein: CAWSRGQSNSPLHF
D gene: TRBD1; V gene: TRBV6-5; CDR3 protein: CASRGGTGGGDTQYF
D gene: TRBD2; V gene: TRBV6-1; CDR3 protein: CASSEAGLLEQFF
D gene: .; V gene: TRBV24-1; CDR3 protein: CATSSRGNEKLFF
D gene: .; V gene: TRBV20-1; CDR3 protein: CSARDGAGLYF
D gene: .; V gene: TRBV12-3/TRBV12-4; CDR3 protein: CASRLDSKETQYF
D gene: .; V gene: TRBV24-1; CDR3 protein: CATSDFTGDGYTF
D gene: TRBD2; V gene: TRBV18; CDR3 protein: CASSLAGTYEQYF
D gene: .; V gene: TRBV19; CDR3 protein: CASSMRNQPQHF
D gene: TRBD1; V gene: TRBV5-4; CDR3 protein: CASSFGQGATRTYEQYF
D gene: .; V gene: TRBV18; CDR3 protein: CASSQQMNTEAFF
D gene: .; V gene: TRBV11-3; CDR3 protein: CASSLGQGKQQYF
D gene: .; V gene: TRBV6-5; CDR3 protein: CASSSLRIDEQFF
D gene: TRBD1; V gene: TRBV2; CDR3 protein: CASIRQGRGGYTF
D gene: .; V gene: TRBV3-1/TRBV3-2; CDR3 protein: CASASTRGLYGYTF
D gene: TRBD1; V gene: TRBV5-1; CDR3 protein: CASSLQGAGTGELFF
D gene: .; V gene: TRBV4-2; CDR3 protein: CASSQDQQSPYEAFF
D gene: .; V gene: TRBV2; CDR3 protein: CASSGLTRTETQYF
D gene: TRBD1; V gene: TRBV28; CDR3 protein: CASSMWGQNLQYF
D gene: .; V gene: TRBV12-5; CDR3 protein: CASGSAGASQPQHF
D gene: .; V gene: TRBV6-2/TRBV6-3; CDR3 protein: CASSYDEGKLGNTIYF
D gene: .; V gene: TRBV2; CDR3 protein: CASSEQGLYTGELFF
D gene: .; V gene: TRBV2; CDR3 protein: CASSLSVGAKNIQYF
D gene: TRBD1; V gene: TRBV13; CDR3 protein: CASSPDRDRGHEQYF
D gene: TRBD2; V gene: TRBV20-1; CDR3 protein: CSASPSGGASYNEQFF
D gene: .; V gene: TRBV7-2; CDR3 protein: CASSLVGDISEAFF
D gene: .; V gene: TRBV7-3; CDR3 protein: CASSYNTNTGELFF
D gene: .; V gene: TRBV24-1; CDR3 protein: CATSDLLSGVAQHF